These 13 T cell receptor beta chains were sequenced from one sample in a study of T cell responses to AZD1222 COVID-19 vaccine. Profiled with immunoSEQ multiplex PCR; TCRdb holds only in-frame clones, not every one. Of roughly 77,000 clones in the sample, 92% were seen once. The input for sequencing was peripheral blood, taken on day 0 of MenACWY control vaccination. The receptors come from an adult in good health.

The rearrangement links TRBV9 to TRBJ2-6, with 10 nucleotides matching TRBD1. This CDR3 comprises 17 residues. Germline CDR1 and CDR2: SGDLS and YYNGEE. After removal of 6 bases from V and 1 base from J, the junction contained 7 bases not matched to a gene. As DNA, the CDR3 is TGTGCCAGCAACCAAAGGGACAGGGGTTCTGGGGCCAACGTCCTGACTTTC. Residues: CASNQRDRGSGANVLTF.

This chain connects TRBV7-2 to TRBJ2-2; D unresolved. The CDR3 spans 13 residues. Per germline, CDR1 SGHTA and CDR2 FQGNSA. With 1 base removed from V and 3 bases from J, the gap between germline ends came to 3 bases. Here the CDR3 reads CASSLGYTGELFF. The CDR3 nucleotides are TGTGCCAGCAGCTTAGGGTACACCGGGGAGCTGTTTTTT.

The V and J genes are TRBV2 and TRBJ1-6, with 7 bases matching TRBD1. This CDR3 spans 14 amino acids. Germline CDR1 is SNHLY and CDR2 is FYNNEI. V shed 6 bases and J 5 bases; nucleotides not matched to a gene: 4. CDR3 in amino acids: CASRGTVNNSPLHF. CDR3 sequence (DNA): TGTGCCAGCAGGGGGACAGTTAATAATTCACCCCTCCACTTT.

This clone was seen a few times. The chain combines TRBV5-8 with TRBJ1-6, with unresolved D. Germline CDR1 SGHTS, CDR2 YDEGEE. The germline V and J ends were trimmed by 6 bases and 7 bases, with 14 bases remaining between them. The CDR3 covers 14 residues. CDR3 loop: CASTDTFWNSPLHF. DNA of the CDR3: TGTGCCAGCACAGACACCTTCTGGAATTCACCCCTCCACTTT. Filled out from reference TRBV5-8 and TRBJ1-6, the complete variable domain reads EAGVTQSPTHLIKTRGQQATLRCSPISGHTSVYWYQQALGLGLQFLLWYDEGEERNRGNFPPRFSGRQFPNYSSELNVNALELEDSALYLCASTDTFWNSPLHFGNGTRLTVT.

This clone turned up a few times. The chain uses TRBV2 and TRBJ2-3; unclear D gene. Germline V gene lookup returns CDR1 SNHLY and CDR2 FYNNEI. The CDR3 totals 12 residues. Trimming removed 8 bases at V and 8 bases at J, with 14 bases between. In DNA form, the CDR3 reads TGTGCCAGCCGCGTGTTTTCGGGTACGCAGTATTTT. Translated, it gives CASRVFSGTQYF.

A word on this clone: Distinct nucleotide sequences in the sample also encode this CDR3. This rearrangement joins TRBV15 to TRBJ2-1; 8 bases fit TRBD2. The V gene end was trimmed by 5 bases and the J gene end by 0 bases; junction bases not matched to a gene: 3. The CDR3 has 15 residues. From germline, CDR1 is LNHNV and CDR2 YYDKDF (reference sequence). The CDR3 DNA follows: TGTGCCACCAGCCGGGGGGGCAGCTCCTACAATGAGCAGTTCTTC. Amino acid sequence: CATSRGGSSYNEQFF. Using reference TRBV15 and TRBJ2-1 for the parts outside the CDR3, the full variable domain is DAMVIQNPRYQVTQFGKPVTLSCSQTLNHNVMYWYQQKSSQAPKLLFHYYDKDFNNEADTPDNFQSRRPNTSFCFLDIRSPGLGDTAMYLCATSRGGSSYNEQFFGPGTRLTVL.

This sequence joins TRBV7-2 and TRBJ2-5; no clear D gene. Germline CDR1 and CDR2: SGHTA and FQGNSA. There are 15 residues in the CDR3. Trimming removed 2 bases at V and 7 bases at J, with 17 bases between. Written as DNA, the CDR3 is TGTGCCAGCAGCTTAATGGTAGGAAGCAGTGGGACCCAGTACTTC. It is translated as CASSLMVGSSGTQYF. Looking up the rest from reference TRBV7-2 and TRBJ2-5 gives the full variable domain: GAGVSQSPSNKVTEKGKDVELRCDPISGHTALYWYRQSLGQGLEFLIYFQGNSAPDKSGLPSDRFSAERTGGSVSTLTIQRTQQEDSAVYLCASSLMVGSSGTQYFGPGTRLLVL.

The chain employs TRBV5-4 and TRBJ2-7, with D hard to call. Trimming took 4 bases from V and 0 from J, leaving 17 bases between them. This CDR3 has 16 amino acids. Germline V gene data show CDR1 as SGHNT and CDR2 as YYREEE (reference sequence). CDR3 in amino acids: CASSQDPATSSYEQYF. CDR3 in DNA: TGTGCCAGCAGCCAGGACCCAGCGACATCCTCCTACGAGCAGTACTTC.

Here the CDR3 DNA reads TGTGCCAGTAGTATATTACCTACCCAGGGAGGCTTTCGCGGCTACACCTTC. Translating gives CASSILPTQGGFRGYTF. J is TRBJ1-2 and V is TRBV19; D might be TRBD1 (5 bases). This CDR3 region has 17 residues. Per germline, CDR1 LNHDA and CDR2 SQIVND (reference sequence). Between the trimmed V and J ends, which lost 2 bases and 8 bases, there was a span of 24 bases.

J is TRBJ2-3 and V is TRBV7-2; weak D call: TRBD2 (7 bases). The CDR3 spans 16 residues. The V gene's germline CDR1 is SGHTA and CDR2 FQGNSA. The V gene lost 7 bases and the J gene lost 2 bases, with 19 bases spanning the gap. The CDR3 coding sequence is TGTGCCAGCACCTCCTTTCACGGGGGGCCCACAGATACGCAGTATTTT. It yields the protein CASTSFHGGPTDTQYF.

V usage is TRBV6-1 and J usage is TRBJ1-2; 9 nucleotides agree with TRBD1. CDR1 and CDR2 (germline): MNHNS, SASEGT. This CDR3 is 18 amino acids long. V trimming: 3 bases; J trimming: 8 bases; junction bases outside the gene matches: 19. In DNA form, the CDR3 reads TGTGCCAGCAGTGACCTAGATTCTACAGGGGGCCTCTTTGGAGGCTACACCTTC. Protein product: CASSDLDSTGGLFGGYTF.

The chain links TRBV24-1 to TRBJ2-1, with D perhaps being TRBD1 or TRBD2 (5 bases each). CDR3 length: 16 amino acids. Germline-derived CDR1 and CDR2 are KGHDR and SFDVKD. V was clipped by 2 bases and J by 0 bases, with 10 bases between them. CDR3: CATSDSGTTSYNEQFF. The CDR3 DNA reads TGTGCCACCAGTGATTCCGGGACGACCTCCTACAATGAGCAGTTCTTC.

The gene calls are TRBV13 and TRBJ2-3, with 13 positions matching TRBD2. Germline CDR1 is PRHDT and CDR2 is FYEKMQ (reference sequence). This CDR3 is 15 amino acids long. Trimming at V came to 4 bases and at J to 6 bases, leaving 4 bases not matched to a gene. CDR3 residues: CASSSKTSGGDTQYF. CDR3 in DNA: TGTGCCAGCAGCTCGAAGACTAGCGGGGGGGATACGCAGTATTTT. Using reference TRBV13 and TRBJ2-3 for the parts outside the CDR3, the full variable domain is AAGVIQSPRHLIKEKRETATLKCYPIPRHDTVYWYQQGPGQDPQFLISFYEKMQSDKGSIPDRFSAQQFSDYHSELNMSSLELGDSALYFCASSSKTSGGDTQYFGPGTRLTVL.